This TCR beta chain originates from a study of shared clonotypes between healthy human individuals (TCRdb year 2020). General notes on the study: Two women and a few men aged 18 to 49 years were included in the cohort. For each donor, three plates each were used for CD4 naive and CD4 memory, two plates were used for CD8 naive, and one plate was used for CD8 memory. Leukapheresis yielded between about 0.9 and 9 billion PBMCs per donor. The study deeply sequenced blood TCR repertoires of several healthy adults to estimate repertoire size and the extent of clonotype sharing between individuals. Different laboratories and diverse techniques were used to prepare libraries and sequence TCR repertoires, to increase sequencing depth and limit assay-specific biases. The study at large found these results: The small number of donors limited the genetic and exposure-history diversity represented. Higher generation probabilities were observed for clonotypes shared by all four sorted-subset donors than for non-shared clonotypes. Approximately 4.8% of naive CD4, 3.5% of naive CD8, approximately 2.2% of memory CD4, and around 0.4% of memory CD8 clonotypes were shared across several donors. Rarefaction of sorted-subset datasets indicated incomplete sequencing despite the large sequencing depth. Larger estimated clonotype richness was generally found for naive subsets than for memory subsets. Sampling was limited to blood, and TCR repertoires in tissue likely differ from TCR repertoires in blood. Based on pairwise subsampling, the degree of clonotype sharing among donors was expected to be affected by sequencing depth.

TCR CDR3 regions were amplified from genomic DNA by multiplex PCR using the deep immunoSEQ assay. Extracted genomic DNA from each cell subset was distributed evenly across all wells of several immunoSEQ 96-well plates, and each plate was treated as a replicate. For sorted subsets, each replicate PCR was loaded with roughly 0.2 ug genomic DNA, equivalent to about 33,000 T cell genomes. The purified libraries were quantified using a Qubit 3.0 fluorometer, sized with a Bioanalyzer 2100, and then quantified again using the KAPA Library Quantification kit. Every immunoSEQ 96-well plate was sequenced on a dedicated single-read 150-cycle Illumina NextSeq 550 flow cell. The original pipeline was this. The immunoSEQ output contained only junctional sequences without quality scores, so filtering could not match that applied to full-length reads. Sequences were annotated with PyIR, a Python wrapper for IgBLAST v1.9, and V/J genes and CDR3 were assigned using IMGT germline references. Reads were removed for weak V/J assignments (E-value above 1e-6), missing CDR3, stop codons, out-of-frame junctions, or ambiguous translated residues. V3J clonotypes were defined as sequences sharing an identical inferred V gene, J gene, and CDR3 amino acid sequence. Percentage overlap between repertoires was calculated by dividing the number of shared unique clonotypes by the size of the smaller repertoire. Three approaches were used to assess repertoire richness: RTK rarefaction, the Chao1 estimator, and Recon v2.1 estimates of unobserved clonotypes. OLGA was used to compute generation probabilities for all TCRbeta clonotypes that the gDNA method yielded from a few donors. What TCRdb holds here is the immuneACCESS table cut down to in-frame rearrangements. Part of the clones is not present; checked against another copy, under half of the missing clones reflect an unresolved V gene, and the others are unexplained. V, J and clone size were drawn from that table, and D and trimming were deduced from the DNA. This sample is represented by 2,500,000 or so clones; over 85% of them were singletons. The leading ten clones occupy around 0.14% of the sample.

Donors were healthy HIV-negative adults with no recently reported acute infections or vaccinations. Every donor was a Caucasian adult living in Nashville, Tennessee, USA. CD4+ T cells were enriched by magnetic negative selection, after which naive cells were positively selected on CD45RA and the negative fraction was taken as the memory subset. Blood was collected by leukapheresis, and PBMCs were isolated by Ficoll-Histopaque density gradient centrifugation and then cryopreserved in liquid nitrogen vapor phase. Purity and quantity of every magnetically sorted T cell population were checked by analytical flow cytometry. Genomic DNA was isolated from each sorted fraction and quantified by UV absorbance on a Nanodrop 2000c. Based on the germline V gene, the CDR1 and CDR2 sequences are SQVTM and ANQGSEA. The CDR3 measures 13 amino acids from cysteine to phenylalanine. Only the CDR3 part of the read is kept: 39 bases, read in frame from the first base. V is cut by 4 bases and J by 4 bases, and the space between the germline ends is 13 bases.

To note about this clone: No antigen is known for it. No qualities accompany the bases; no much larger clone lies one base away.

The receptor comes from a man younger than 30 in good health. The sequence links TRBV29-1 to TRBJ1-1, and TRBD1 may be the D gene, going by 6 matching bases. Sequencing was done on a sample of naive CD4+ T cells sorted from blood. The sample's cell subset or site label, in plain terms: CD45RA+ positively selected. The CDR3 corresponds to CSVVQGGGTEAFF. The DNA sequence is given as TGCAGCGTTGTTCAGGGAGGGGGCACTGAAGCTTTCTTT.